The present entry profiles one T cell receptor (beta chain) with its context. As originally analysed: Reference gene primer amplification gave estimated nucleated cell counts. Assay used: immunoSEQ multiplex PCR; TCRdb lists only in-frame clones, some missing. The D gene and trimming were derived from the DNA, and the V and J assignments and clone size from that table. Of 150,000 to 200,000 clones listed, 70% to 90% are singletons. Clinical histories supplied by participants themselves formed the basis of cohort assignment. Cohort 3 recovery required two negative PCRs, clearance, or symptom resolution. The sample belongs to a study of blood T cell repertoires in COVID-19. Study information: Whether acute or convalescent, the COVID-19 samples came from the United States, Italy and Spain.

Source material: PBMCs or T cells enriched from blood (not recorded which). The sequence came from a woman under 30 who had recovered from COVID-19.

CDR3 sequence (DNA): TGTGCCAGCAGCAAAGCGCTTTGTCGGACAGGGGAAGGGGATACGCAGTATTTT. It translates to CASSKALCRTGEGDTQYF. This chain links TRBV21-1 with TRBJ2-3; TRBD1, the table's D call, lacks a check against the DNA. TRBV21-1 is classified as a pseudogene. This CDR3 comprises 18 residues.